What follows are 12 T cell receptor beta chains derived from one specimen sequenced in a study of T cell responses to AZD1222 COVID-19 vaccine. Using immunoSEQ multiplex PCR, the repertoire was profiled, and TCRdb retains in-frame clones only, with some absent. The table includes 150,000 or so clones, about 91% detected once. Material: peripheral blood, obtained on day 0 of AZD1222 vaccination. These receptors were collected from an adult in good health.

The chain is built from TRBV7-9 and TRBJ1-2; 7 nucleotides align to TRBD1. J lost 7 bases, V lost 3 bases, and 5 bases had no gene match. The CDR3 has 13 amino acids. CDR1 is SEHNR, CDR2 FQNEAQ, per germline (reference sequence). For the CDR3, the DNA is TGTGCCAGCAGCTTCGACAGGGTGGGTGGCTACACCTTC. Protein product: CASSFDRVGGYTF.

Here the CDR3 reads CASSQGLGAETQYF. The CDR3 DNA reads TGCGCCAGCAGCCAAGGATTGGGGGCGGAGACCCAGTACTTC. The chain joins TRBV4-3 to TRBJ2-5; TRBD1 is a possible D gene (6 bases). CDR1 is LGHNA and CDR2 is YSLEER in the germline V gene. The CDR3 runs 14 residues. Between the trimmed V and J ends, which lost 1 base and 5 bases, there was a span of 11 bases.

This clone was seen a few times. The gene calls are TRBV6-5 and TRBJ1-1, with unresolved D. The CDR3 is 13 residues long. Germline assignment: CDR1 MNHEY and CDR2 SVGAGI. V was cut by 2 bases and J by 6 bases, with 10 bases left in between. DNA of the CDR3: TGTGCCAGCAGTTACGGTGGACGGTCTGAAGCTTTCTTT. Its translation is CASSYGGRSEAFF.

In its sample, this clone was seen once. The chain links TRBV2 to TRBJ1-5; TRBD1 aligns across 7 bases. CDR1 and CDR2 from the germline V gene are SNHLY and FYNNEI. J was trimmed by 0 bases and V by 0 bases; bases with no gene match: 11. The CDR3 contains 19 residues. CDR3 in amino acids: CASSEALRPGQNSNQPQHF. The CDR3 DNA sequence: TGTGCCAGCAGTGAAGCGCTTCGGCCGGGACAGAATAGCAATCAGCCCCAGCATTTT.

V is TRBV12-3 or TRBV12-4 and J is TRBJ2-3; maybe TRBD1 (7 bases). The CDR3 is made up of 13 amino acids. Between the trimmed V and J ends, which lost 6 bases and 8 bases, there was a span of 15 bases. In DNA, the CDR3 is TGTGCCAGCAGGATCCAGGGGGGTGGTACGCAGTATTTT. Amino acid sequence: CASRIQGGGTQYF.

The chain recombines TRBV10-2 with TRBJ2-3; a weak D match, TRBD2 (5 bases). The germline V and J ends were trimmed by 4 bases and 3 bases, with 8 bases remaining between them. Germline V lookup: CDR1 WSHSY, CDR2 SAAADI. The CDR3 totals 13 residues. CDR3: CASSGLLTDTQYF. The DNA of the CDR3 is TGCGCCAGCAGTGGACTACTTACAGATACGCAGTATTTT.

This clone was counted a single time. This chain links TRBV6-5 with TRBJ2-7, with 9 bases matching TRBD1. J was trimmed by 6 bases and V by 6 bases; bases with no gene match: 9. The germline V gene encodes CDR1 MNHEY and CDR2 SVGAGI. The CDR3 contains 14 residues. The CDR3 protein is CASRGTGKKGEQYF. CDR3 DNA: TGTGCCAGCAGGGGGACAGGGAAAAAAGGCGAGCAGTACTTC.

The chain joins TRBV12-3 or TRBV12-4 to TRBJ1-2; D is unresolved. V shed 2 bases and J shed 0 bases, with 4 bases lying between them. The CDR3 contains 13 residues. The CDR3 DNA follows: TGTGCCAGCAGTTTAAGAGCTAACTATGGCTACACCTTC. Amino acids: CASSLRANYGYTF.

The J gene is TRBJ1-1, the V gene TRBV6-5; possible D gene TRBD1, 6 bases. Germline CDR1 reads MNHEY; CDR2 reads SVGAGI. V shed 6 bases and J shed 8 bases, with 16 bases lying between them. The CDR3 is 13 residues long. The CDR3 DNA follows: TGTGCCAGCAGCCCCGGCGGGACATCCGAAGCTTTCTTT. It codes for CASSPGGTSEAFF.

The chain couples TRBV20-1 to TRBJ2-5; D uncertain. Germline assignment: CDR1 DFQATT and CDR2 SNEGSKA (reference sequence). The V and J ends lost 6 bases and 5 bases respectively, with 10 bases between them. CDR3 length: 11 residues. CDR3 nucleotides: TGCAGTGCCCGGGCAGTGGAGACCCAGTACTTC. Encoded protein: CSARAVETQYF.

The chain couples TRBV2 to TRBJ2-1, with TRBD1 matching over 7 bases. This CDR3 region has 15 residues. V trimming: 6 bases; J trimming: 4 bases; junction bases outside the gene matches: 9. From germline, CDR1 is SNHLY and CDR2 FYNNEI. The CDR3 sequence: CASRETGAPYNEQFF. The DNA of the CDR3 is TGTGCCAGCAGAGAAACAGGGGCCCCTTACAATGAGCAGTTCTTC.

The chain recombines TRBV4-3 with TRBJ1-2; D may be TRBD1 (5 bases). Germline V gene data show CDR1 as LGHNA and CDR2 as YSLEER. The CDR3 consists of 15 residues. The V end was cut by 1 base, the J end by 4 bases, with 13 bases between. This CDR3 is CASSQGTGPIYGYTF. The CDR3 DNA reads as TGCGCCAGCAGCCAAGGTACGGGGCCCATCTATGGCTACACCTTC.